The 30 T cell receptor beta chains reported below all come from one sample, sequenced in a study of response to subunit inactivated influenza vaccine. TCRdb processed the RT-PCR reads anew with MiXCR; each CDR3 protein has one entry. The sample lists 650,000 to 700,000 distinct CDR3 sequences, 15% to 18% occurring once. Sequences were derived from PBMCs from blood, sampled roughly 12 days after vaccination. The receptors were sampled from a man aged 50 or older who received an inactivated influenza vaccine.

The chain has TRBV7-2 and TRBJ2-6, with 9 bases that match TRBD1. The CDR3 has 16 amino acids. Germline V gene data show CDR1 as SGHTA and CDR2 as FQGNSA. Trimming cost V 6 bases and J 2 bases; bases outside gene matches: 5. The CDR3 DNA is TGTGCCAGCAGTTTACAGGGGGCGCCTGGGGCCAACGTCCTGACTTTC. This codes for CASSLQGAPGANVLTF.

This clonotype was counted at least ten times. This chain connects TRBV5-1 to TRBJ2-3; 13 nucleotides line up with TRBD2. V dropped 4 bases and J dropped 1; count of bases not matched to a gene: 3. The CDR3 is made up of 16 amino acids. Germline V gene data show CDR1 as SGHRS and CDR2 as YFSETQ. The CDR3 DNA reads TGCGCCAGCAGCCCAGGACTAGCGGGGGGCACAGATACGCAGTATTTT. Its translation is CASSPGLAGGTDTQYF.

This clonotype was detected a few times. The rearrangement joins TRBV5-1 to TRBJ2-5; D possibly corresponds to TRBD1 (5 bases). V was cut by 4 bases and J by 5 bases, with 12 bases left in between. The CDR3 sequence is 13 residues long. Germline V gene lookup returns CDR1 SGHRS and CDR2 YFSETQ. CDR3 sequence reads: CASSIDRGETQYF. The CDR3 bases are TGCGCCAGCAGCATAGATAGGGGTGAGACCCAGTACTTC.

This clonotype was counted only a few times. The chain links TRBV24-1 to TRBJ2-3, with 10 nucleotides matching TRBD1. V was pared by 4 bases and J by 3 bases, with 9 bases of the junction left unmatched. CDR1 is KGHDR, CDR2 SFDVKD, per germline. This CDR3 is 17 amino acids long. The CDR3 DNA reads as TGTGCCACCAGTGACTCCGACGACAGGGGGCTGACAGATACGCAGTATTTT. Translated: CATSDSDDRGLTDTQYF.

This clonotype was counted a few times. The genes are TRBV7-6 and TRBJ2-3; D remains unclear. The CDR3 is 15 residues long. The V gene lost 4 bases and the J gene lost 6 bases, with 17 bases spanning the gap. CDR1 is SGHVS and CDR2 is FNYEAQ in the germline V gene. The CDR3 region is CASSSIEQPRDTQYF. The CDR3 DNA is TGTGCCAGCAGCTCGATTGAACAGCCCAGGGATACGCAGTATTTT.

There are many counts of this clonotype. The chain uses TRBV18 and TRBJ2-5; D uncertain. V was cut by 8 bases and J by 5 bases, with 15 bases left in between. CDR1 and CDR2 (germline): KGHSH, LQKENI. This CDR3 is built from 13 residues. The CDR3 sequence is CASSPPGQETQYF. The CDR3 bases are TGTGCCAGCAGCCCCCCAGGTCAGGAGACCCAGTACTTC.

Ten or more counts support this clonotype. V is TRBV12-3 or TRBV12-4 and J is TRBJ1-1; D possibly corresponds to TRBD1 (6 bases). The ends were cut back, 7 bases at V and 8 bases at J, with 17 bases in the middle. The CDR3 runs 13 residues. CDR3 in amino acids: CASKGDTVLEAFF. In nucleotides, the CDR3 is TGTGCCAGCAAGGGGGACACGGTTCTGGAAGCTTTCTTT.

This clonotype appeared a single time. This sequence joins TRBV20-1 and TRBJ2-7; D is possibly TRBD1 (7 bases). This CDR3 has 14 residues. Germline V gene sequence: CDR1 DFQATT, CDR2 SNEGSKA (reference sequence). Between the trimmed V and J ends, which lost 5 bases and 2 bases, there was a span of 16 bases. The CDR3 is CSAPGPGGPYEQYF. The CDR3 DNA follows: TGCAGTGCTCCGGGTCCAGGGGGGCCCTACGAGCAGTACTTC.

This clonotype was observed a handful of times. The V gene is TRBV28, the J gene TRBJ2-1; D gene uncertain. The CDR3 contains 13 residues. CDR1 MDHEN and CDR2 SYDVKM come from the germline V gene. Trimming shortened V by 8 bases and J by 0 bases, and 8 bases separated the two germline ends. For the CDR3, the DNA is TGTGCCAGCTCACGAGTCTCCTACAATGAGCAGTTCTTC. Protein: CASSRVSYNEQFF.

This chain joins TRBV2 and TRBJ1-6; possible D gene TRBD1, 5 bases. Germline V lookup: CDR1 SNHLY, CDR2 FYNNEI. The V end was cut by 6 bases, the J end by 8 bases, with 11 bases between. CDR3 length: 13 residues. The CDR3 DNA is TGTGCCAGCAGGGGACGCCGAGATTCACCCCTCCACTTT. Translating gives CASRGRRDSPLHF.

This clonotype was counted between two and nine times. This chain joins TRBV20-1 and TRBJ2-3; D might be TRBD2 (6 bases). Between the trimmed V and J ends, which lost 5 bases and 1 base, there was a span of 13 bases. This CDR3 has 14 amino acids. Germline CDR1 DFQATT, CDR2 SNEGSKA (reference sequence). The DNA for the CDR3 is TGCAGTGCTGCGGACTTAGCGGGCACAGATACGCAGTATTTT. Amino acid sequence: CSAADLAGTDTQYF.

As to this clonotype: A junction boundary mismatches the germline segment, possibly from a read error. The chain's CDR3 is CATSESTAEGIQYF. The CDR3 DNA follows: TGTGCCACCAGTGAGTCGACGGCGGAGGGCATTCAGTACTTC. This sequence joins TRBV10-3 and TRBJ2-4; maybe TRBD2 (6 bases). CDR1 ENHRY and CDR2 SYGVKD come from the germline V gene. CDR3 size: 14 residues.

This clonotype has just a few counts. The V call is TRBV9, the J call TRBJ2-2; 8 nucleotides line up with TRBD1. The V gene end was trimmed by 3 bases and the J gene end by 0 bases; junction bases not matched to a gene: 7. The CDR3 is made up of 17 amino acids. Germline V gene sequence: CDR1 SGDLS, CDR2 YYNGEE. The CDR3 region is CASSGGQVTTNTGELFF. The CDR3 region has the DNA TGTGCCAGCAGCGGGGGACAGGTAACAACGAACACCGGGGAGCTGTTTTTT.

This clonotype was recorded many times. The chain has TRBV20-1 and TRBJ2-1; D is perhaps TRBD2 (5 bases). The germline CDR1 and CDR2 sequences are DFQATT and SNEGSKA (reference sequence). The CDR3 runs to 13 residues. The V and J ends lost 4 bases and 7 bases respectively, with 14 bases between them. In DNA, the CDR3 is TGCAGTGCTATAAGGGAGTTGGGGAATGAGCAGTTCTTC. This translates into CSAIRELGNEQFF.

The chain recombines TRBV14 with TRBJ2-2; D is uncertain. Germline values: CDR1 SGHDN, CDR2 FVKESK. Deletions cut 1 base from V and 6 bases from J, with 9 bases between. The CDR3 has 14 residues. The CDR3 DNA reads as TGTGCCAGCAGCCAAGCGTTAGGCTCCGGGGAGCTGTTTTTT. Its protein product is CASSQALGSGELFF.

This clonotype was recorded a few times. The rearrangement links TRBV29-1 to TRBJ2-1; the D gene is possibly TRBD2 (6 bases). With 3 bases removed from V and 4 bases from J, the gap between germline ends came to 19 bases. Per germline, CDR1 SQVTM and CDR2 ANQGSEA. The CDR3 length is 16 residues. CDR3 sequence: CSVERGRRAAYNEQFF. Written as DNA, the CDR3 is TGCAGCGTTGAGAGGGGCAGGAGGGCGGCATACAATGAGCAGTTCTTC.

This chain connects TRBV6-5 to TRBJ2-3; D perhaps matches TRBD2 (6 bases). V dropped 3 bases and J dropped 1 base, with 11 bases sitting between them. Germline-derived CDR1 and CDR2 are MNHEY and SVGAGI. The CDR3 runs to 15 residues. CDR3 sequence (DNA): TGTGCCAGCAGTTATAGTAGCGGCGGCACAGATACGCAGTATTTT. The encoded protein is CASSYSSGGTDTQYF.

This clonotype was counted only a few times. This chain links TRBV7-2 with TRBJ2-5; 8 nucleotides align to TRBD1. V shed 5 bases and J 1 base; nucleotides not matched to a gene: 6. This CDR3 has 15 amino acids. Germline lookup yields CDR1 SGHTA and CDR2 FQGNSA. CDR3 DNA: TGTGCCAGCAGCCCGAGACAGGGGATCCAAGAGACCCAGTACTTC. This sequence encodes CASSPRQGIQETQYF.

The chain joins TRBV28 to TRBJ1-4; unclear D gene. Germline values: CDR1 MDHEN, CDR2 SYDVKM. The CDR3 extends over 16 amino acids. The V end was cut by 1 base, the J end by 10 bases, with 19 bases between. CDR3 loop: CASSLYWSVGEGKLFF. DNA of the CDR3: TGTGCCAGCAGTTTATATTGGTCGGTTGGGGAAGGAAAACTGTTTTTT.

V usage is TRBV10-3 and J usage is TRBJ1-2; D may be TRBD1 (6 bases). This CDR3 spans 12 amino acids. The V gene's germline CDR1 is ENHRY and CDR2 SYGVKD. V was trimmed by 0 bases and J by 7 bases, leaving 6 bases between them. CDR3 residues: CAISESTGGYTF. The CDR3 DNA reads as TGTGCCATCAGTGAGTCGACAGGTGGCTACACCTTC.

The CDR3 protein is CSAREMVGYGYTF. The DNA for the CDR3 is TGCAGTGCTAGAGAAATGGTGGGTTATGGCTACACCTTC. The chain couples TRBV20-1 to TRBJ1-2, with D unclear. The CDR3 has 13 residues. Germline V gene lookup returns CDR1 DFQATT and CDR2 SNEGSKA (reference sequence). Trimming removed 0 bases at V and 5 bases at J, with 10 bases between.

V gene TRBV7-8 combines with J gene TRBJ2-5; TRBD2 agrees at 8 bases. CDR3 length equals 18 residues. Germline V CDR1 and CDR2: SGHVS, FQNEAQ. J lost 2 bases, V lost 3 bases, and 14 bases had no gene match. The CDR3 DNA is TGTGCCAGCAGCTTTGGGATCCGGCAAGCGGGGGAGCAAGAGACCCAGTACTTC. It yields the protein CASSFGIRQAGEQETQYF.

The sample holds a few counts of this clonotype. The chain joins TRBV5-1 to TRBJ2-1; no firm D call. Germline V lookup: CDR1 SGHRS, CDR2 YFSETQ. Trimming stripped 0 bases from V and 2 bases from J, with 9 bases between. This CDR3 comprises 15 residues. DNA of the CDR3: TGCGCCAGCAGCTTGGTCGCGGATCCCTACAATGAGCAGTTCTTC. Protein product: CASSLVADPYNEQFF.

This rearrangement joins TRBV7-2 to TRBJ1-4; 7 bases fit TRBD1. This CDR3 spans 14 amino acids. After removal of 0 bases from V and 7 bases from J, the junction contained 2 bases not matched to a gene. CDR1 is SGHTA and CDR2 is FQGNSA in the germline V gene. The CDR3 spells CASSLAGGREKLFF. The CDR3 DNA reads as TGTGCCAGCAGCTTAGCAGGGGGCCGTGAAAAACTGTTTTTT.

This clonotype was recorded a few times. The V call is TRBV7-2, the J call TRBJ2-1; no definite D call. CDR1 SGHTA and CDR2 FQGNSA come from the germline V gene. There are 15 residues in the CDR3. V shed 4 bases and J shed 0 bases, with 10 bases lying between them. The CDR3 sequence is CASSSRSSSYNEQFF. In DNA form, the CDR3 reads TGTGCCAGCAGCTCCCGGTCTAGCTCCTACAATGAGCAGTTCTTC.

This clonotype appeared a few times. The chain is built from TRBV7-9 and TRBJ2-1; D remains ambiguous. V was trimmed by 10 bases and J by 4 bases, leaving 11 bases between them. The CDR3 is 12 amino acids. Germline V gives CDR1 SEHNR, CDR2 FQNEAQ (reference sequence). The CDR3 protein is CAIGPSYNEQFF. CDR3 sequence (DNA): TGTGCCATCGGGCCTAGTTACAATGAGCAGTTCTTC.

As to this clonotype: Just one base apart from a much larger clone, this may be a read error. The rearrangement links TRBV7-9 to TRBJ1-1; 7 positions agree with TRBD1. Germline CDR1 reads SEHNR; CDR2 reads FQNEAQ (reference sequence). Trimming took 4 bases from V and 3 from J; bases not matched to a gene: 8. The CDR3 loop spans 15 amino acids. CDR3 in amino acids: CASSSSDRVHTEAFF. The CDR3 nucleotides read TGTGCCAGCAGCTCAAGCGACAGGGTTCACACTGAAGCTTTCTTT.

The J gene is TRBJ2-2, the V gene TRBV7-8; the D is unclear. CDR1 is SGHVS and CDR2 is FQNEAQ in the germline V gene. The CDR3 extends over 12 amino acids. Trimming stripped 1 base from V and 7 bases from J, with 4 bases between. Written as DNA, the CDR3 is TGTGCCAGCAGCTTAGAAAACGGGGAGCTGTTTTTT. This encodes CASSLENGELFF.

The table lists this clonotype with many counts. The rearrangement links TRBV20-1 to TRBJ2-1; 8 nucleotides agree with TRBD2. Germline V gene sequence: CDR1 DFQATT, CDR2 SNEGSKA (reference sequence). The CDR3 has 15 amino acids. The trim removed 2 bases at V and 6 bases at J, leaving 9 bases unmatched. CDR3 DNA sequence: TGCAGTGCTAGAAGTCCCAGCGGGGGTCCCAATGAGCAGTTCTTC. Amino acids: CSARSPSGGPNEQFF.

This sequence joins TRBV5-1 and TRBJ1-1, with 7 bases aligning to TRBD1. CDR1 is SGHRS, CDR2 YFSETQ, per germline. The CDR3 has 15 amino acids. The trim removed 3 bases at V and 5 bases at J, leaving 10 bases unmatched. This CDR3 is CASSSGHRGGTEAFF. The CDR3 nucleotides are TGCGCCAGCAGCTCAGGCCACAGGGGTGGGACTGAAGCTTTCTTT.